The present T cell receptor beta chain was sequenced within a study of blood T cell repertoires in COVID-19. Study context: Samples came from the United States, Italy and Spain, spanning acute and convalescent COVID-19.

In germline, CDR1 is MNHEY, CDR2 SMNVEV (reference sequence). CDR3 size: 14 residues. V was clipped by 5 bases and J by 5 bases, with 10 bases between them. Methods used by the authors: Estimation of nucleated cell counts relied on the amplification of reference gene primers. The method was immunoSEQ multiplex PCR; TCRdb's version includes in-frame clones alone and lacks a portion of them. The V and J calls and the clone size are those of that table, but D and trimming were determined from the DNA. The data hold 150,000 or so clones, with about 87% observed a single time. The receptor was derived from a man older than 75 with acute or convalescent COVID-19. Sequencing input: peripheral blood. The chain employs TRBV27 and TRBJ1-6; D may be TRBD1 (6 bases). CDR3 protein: CASSGTFHNSPLHF. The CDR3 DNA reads TGTGCCAGCAGTGGGACATTTCATAATTCACCCCTCCACTTT.